This T cell receptor (beta chain) was recovered during a study of shared T cell receptors in the human thymus. Sequencing was performed with immunoSEQ multiplex PCR; in TCRdb, only in-frame clones are kept and a portion is missing. Of roughly 710,000 clones in the sample, roughly 85% are singletons; the top ten hold over 0.008%. The germline V gene encodes CDR1 SGHRS and CDR2 YFSETQ. The CDR3 loop spans 17 amino acids. The V gene end was trimmed by 7 bases and the J gene end by 2 bases; junction bases not matched to a gene: 9. This clone appeared once. These same data were also listed under a study on human thymus T cells.

This sequence originates from a girl under three years old with a congenital heart defect. Source material: thymocytes. The J gene is TRBJ2-3, the V gene TRBV5-1, with 14 bases that match TRBD2. The CDR3 reads CASGTGTSGGITDTQYF. The CDR3 coding sequence is TGCGCCAGCGGAACCGGGACTAGCGGGGGAATCACAGATACGCAGTATTTT.